This TCR beta chain was identified during a study of blood T cell repertoires in COVID-19. Study background: Specimens from acute and convalescent COVID-19 originated in the United States, Italy and Spain. Sample material is recorded as cDNA or gDNA derived from T cells, B-cell-depleted T cells, or PBMCs.

As processed by the authors: Reference gene primer amplification gave nucleated cell count estimates. Sequencing was performed with immunoSEQ multiplex PCR; in TCRdb, only in-frame clones are kept and a portion is missing. That table supplies the V and J calls and clone size; D and trimming were determined from the DNA. The data contain about 110,000 clones, about three quarters of them singletons. Per the germline V gene, CDR1 is MNHNS and CDR2 is SASEGT. The CDR3 runs to 12 residues. V gave up 1 base and J gave up 7 bases, with 8 bases separating them. The specimen sequenced was peripheral blood. The receptor's source is a man aged 65-85 years with acute or convalescent COVID-19. The V call is TRBV6-1, the J call TRBJ2-7, with D tentatively TRBD1 (6 bases). CDR3 region: CASSEVGGEQYF. CDR3 nucleotides: TGTGCCAGCAGTGAAGTAGGGGGAGAGCAGTACTTC.